This is a list of T cell receptor beta chains from one sample in a study of cytomegalovirus exposure and HLA in healthy donors. Libraries were prepared by immunoSEQ multiplex PCR; TCRdb keeps only in-frame clonotypes and omits some of them. Reported are approximately 58,000 clones; the ten largest clones contain 12%. Sequenced input: PBMCs. The origin of the receptors is a man aged 18 to 29 in good health and CMV-seropositive. CDR3s include the opening cysteine and the closing phenylalanine or tryptophan. Each record gives: V gene, D gene, J gene, CDR3 DNA, CDR3 protein. D genes are given only for firm matches.

V: TRBV5-1
D: NA
J: TRBJ2-2
DNA: TGCGCCAGCAGCGTCAGGCCTACGAACACCGGGGAGCTGTTTTTT
CDR3: CASSVRPTNTGELFF

V: TRBV23-1
D: TRBD2
J: TRBJ2-7
DNA: TGCGCCAGCAGTCAAAGGGCCTACACTCGGAGGGAGGGCCCCTACGAGCAGTACTTC
CDR3: CASSQRAYTRREGPYEQYF

V: TRBV9
D: NA
J: TRBJ2-1
DNA: TGTGCCAGCGCGGGCCGCCTTTACAATGAGCAGTTCTTC
CDR3: CASAGRLYNEQFF

V: TRBV30
D: NA
J: TRBJ1-6
DNA: TGTGCCTGGAGCGAGCCAGGGAACTATAATTCACCCCTCCACTTT
CDR3: CAWSEPGNYNSPLHF

V: TRBV9
D: NA
J: TRBJ1-2
DNA: TGTGCCAGCAGCGTAGACCAAGACAGTTTCTATGGCTACACCTTC
CDR3: CASSVDQDSFYGYTF

V: TRBV4-1
D: NA
J: TRBJ2-7
DNA: TGCGCCAGCAGCCGGGGGCTACGAGACAGCTACTACGAGCAGTACTTC
CDR3: CASSRGLRDSYYEQYF

V: TRBV2
D: NA
J: TRBJ2-2
DNA: TGTGCCAGCAGTCCTCAGGGATTCGGGGAGCTGTTTTTT
CDR3: CASSPQGFGELFF

V: TRBV5-5
D: NA
J: TRBJ1-1
DNA: TGTGCCAGCAGCTTGGACAGTTGGTCTGAAGCTTTCTTT
CDR3: CASSLDSWSEAFF

V: TRBV7-6
D: TRBD2
J: TRBJ2-5
DNA: TGTGCCAGCAGCTTGGGACTAGCGGGAGAGTGGGAGACCCAGTACTTC
CDR3: CASSLGLAGEWETQYF

V: TRBV5-6
D: NA
J: TRBJ1-5
DNA: TGTGCCAGCAGCTTGTCGAGGGGGAACAGCAATCAGCCCCAGCATTTT
CDR3: CASSLSRGNSNQPQHF

V: TRBV19
D: NA
J: TRBJ2-7
DNA: TGTGCCAGTAGTCATACGCCCTACCCTAAGCCCTACGAGCAGTACTTC
CDR3: CASSHTPYPKPYEQYF

V: TRBV6-6
D: NA
J: TRBJ1-2
DNA: TGTGCCAGCAGGATAGACAGATTAAGTGGCTACACCTTC
CDR3: CASRIDRLSGYTF

V: TRBV27
D: NA
J: TRBJ2-2
DNA: TGTGCCAGCAGTCTACGGGAGAGAACCGGGGAGCTGTTTTTT
CDR3: CASSLRERTGELFF

V: TRBV5-1
D: NA
J: TRBJ2-7
DNA: TGCGCCAGCAGCCCCACTAGTTTTGTGGCGGACGAGCAGTACTTC
CDR3: CASSPTSFVADEQYF

V: TRBV7-8
D: NA
J: TRBJ2-4
DNA: TGTGCCAGCAGCTCAGGGAGGGGGACCAAAAACATTCAGTACTTC
CDR3: CASSSGRGTKNIQYF

V: TRBV30
D: TRBD1
J: TRBJ1-1
DNA: TGTGCCGGGGGACAGGGGGCCACTGAAGCTTTCTTT
CDR3: CAGGQGATEAFF

V: TRBV9
D: NA
J: TRBJ2-3
DNA: TGTGCCAGCAGCGAGGCGGGGACTGCCGATACGCAGTATTTT
CDR3: CASSEAGTADTQYF

V: TRBV11-2
D: NA
J: TRBJ1-2
DNA: TGTGCCAGCAGCTGGGGGGGGAGATCTAACTATGGCTACACCTTC
CDR3: CASSWGGRSNYGYTF

V: TRBV2
D: NA
J: TRBJ2-4
DNA: TGTGCCAGCATAGTTACGGGAAACATTCAGTACTTC
CDR3: CASIVTGNIQYF

V: TRBV25-1
D: TRBD1
J: TRBJ1-4
DNA: TGTGCCAGCAGTATACCCGGGACAGAGAATGAAAAACTGTTTTTT
CDR3: CASSIPGTENEKLFF

V: TRBV5-5
D: TRBD1
J: TRBJ1-5
DNA: TGTGCCAGCAGCTTCGGTCCCGGGACAGGGGGCGGGGGCAATCAGCCCCAGCATTTT
CDR3: CASSFGPGTGGGGNQPQHF

V: TRBV7-3
D: TRBD1
J: TRBJ2-1
DNA: TGTGCCAGCAGCTCAGGACAGGTATACAATGAGCAGTTCTTC
CDR3: CASSSGQVYNEQFF

V: TRBV11-2
D: NA
J: TRBJ2-7
DNA: TGTGCCAGCAGCTTAGCCCTCGCGGCGCAGTACTTC
CDR3: CASSLALAAQYF

V: TRBV27
D: NA
J: TRBJ2-7
DNA: TGTGCCAGCAGTTTAAACGTCCTGATGGGGCGCGGTAGGGCGCAGTACTTC
CDR3: CASSLNVLMGRGRAQYF

V: TRBV13
D: NA
J: TRBJ2-3
DNA: TGTGCCACCTTCCCCCGGGGTACAGATACGCAGTATTTT
CDR3: CATFPRGTDTQYF

V: TRBV5-1
D: TRBD1
J: TRBJ2-5
DNA: TGCGCCAGCAGTTCAGCAGGGGGCTCAAAGTGGGAGACCCAGTACTTC
CDR3: CASSSAGGSKWETQYF

V: TRBV5-4
D: NA
J: TRBJ1-1
DNA: TGTGCCAGCAGCTCTGCAGGGGACACTGAAGCTTTCTTT
CDR3: CASSSAGDTEAFF

V: TRBV7-8
D: TRBD2
J: TRBJ2-3
DNA: TGTGCCAGCAGCCCTACTTTAGCGGGAGCGGGCACAGATACGCAGTATTTT
CDR3: CASSPTLAGAGTDTQYF

V: TRBV6-4
D: TRBD1
J: TRBJ2-6
DNA: TGTGCCAGCAGTGGGACAGGGGGCGCTGGGGCCAACGTCCTGACTTTC
CDR3: CASSGTGGAGANVLTF

V: TRBV10-3
D: NA
J: TRBJ1-1
DNA: TGTGCCATCGGTGGGAGGACCGAATTAAACACTGAAGCTTTCTTT
CDR3: CAIGGRTELNTEAFF

V: TRBV5-1
D: NA
J: TRBJ1-2
DNA: TGCGCCAGCAGCTTGTTGCAGGGAATACATGGCTACACCTTC
CDR3: CASSLLQGIHGYTF

V: TRBV2
D: NA
J: TRBJ1-5
DNA: TGTGCCAGCTCTTTAGGGGGGGCGCCTCAGCCCCAGCATTTT
CDR3: CASSLGGAPQPQHF

V: TRBV27
D: TRBD1
J: TRBJ2-7
DNA: TGTGCCAGCAGTTTGTTGGGGACAGGGGGCCACGAGCAGTACTTC
CDR3: CASSLLGTGGHEQYF

V: TRBV7-9
D: TRBD1
J: TRBJ2-7
DNA: TGTGCCAGCAGCTTAGCAGGGACAGGGGACCACGAGCAGTACTTC
CDR3: CASSLAGTGDHEQYF

V: TRBV5-1
D: TRBD2
J: TRBJ2-3
DNA: TGCGCCAGCAGCTTGGCCGGGACTAGCGAACCCCACACAGATACGCAGTATTTT
CDR3: CASSLAGTSEPHTDTQYF

V: TRBV18
D: TRBD2
J: TRBJ2-7
DNA: TGTGCCAGCTCACCCAGCGGGGCCTACGAGCAGTACTTC
CDR3: CASSPSGAYEQYF

V: TRBV7-2
D: NA
J: TRBJ2-7
DNA: TGTGCCAGCAGCCCTGAAGTAGCCCAAGCCTACGAGCAGTACTTC
CDR3: CASSPEVAQAYEQYF

V: TRBV28
D: TRBD1
J: TRBJ2-7
DNA: TGTGCCAGCAGTAGTTTACCCAAGGGACAGGGGGACTACGAGCAGTACTTC
CDR3: CASSSLPKGQGDYEQYF

V: TRBV4-1
D: TRBD1
J: TRBJ1-6
DNA: TGCGCCAGCAGCCACCTTGAACAGGGGGTTAATTCACCCCTCCACTTT
CDR3: CASSHLEQGVNSPLHF

V: TRBV27
D: NA
J: TRBJ2-2
DNA: TGTGCCAGCAGGCGAACAGGTACCGGGGAGCTGTTTTTT
CDR3: CASRRTGTGELFF

V: TRBV19
D: TRBD1
J: TRBJ1-5
DNA: TGTGCCAGCCTGACCTCAGGGGGTAATCAGCCCCAGCATTTT
CDR3: CASLTSGGNQPQHF

V: TRBV28
D: NA
J: TRBJ1-3
DNA: TGTGCCAGCAGTCCCAGGGTGGGCAGGCAACGTGGAAACACCATATATTTT
CDR3: CASSPRVGRQRGNTIYF

V: TRBV9
D: NA
J: TRBJ2-7
DNA: TGTGCCAGCAGCGTAGGGGGGGAAGGCTACGAGCAGTACTTC
CDR3: CASSVGGEGYEQYF

V: TRBV4-1
D: TRBD1
J: TRBJ2-5
DNA: TGCGCCAGCAGCCTCCAGGGGGCAAAGACCCAGTACTTC
CDR3: CASSLQGAKTQYF

V: TRBV30
D: TRBD2
J: TRBJ2-1
DNA: TGTGCCTGGAGGCCCCCCTACGAGGCGGGAGCCAAGCAGTTCTTC
CDR3: CAWRPPYEAGAKQFF

V: TRBV27
D: TRBD2
J: TRBJ2-7
DNA: TGTGCCAGCAGTAAACTAGCGGGAGGGGTCTACGAGCAGTACTTC
CDR3: CASSKLAGGVYEQYF

V: TRBV6-1
D: TRBD1
J: TRBJ1-2
DNA: TGTGCAGCGGACTCCGGGACAGCTAACTATGGCTACACCTTC
CDR3: CAADSGTANYGYTF

V: TRBV6-1
D: NA
J: TRBJ1-4
DNA: TGTGCCAGCAGCATCTCCTACCCCAATGAAAAACTGTTTTTT
CDR3: CASSISYPNEKLFF

V: TRBV14
D: NA
J: TRBJ2-3
DNA: TGTGCCAGCAGCCAAGGTTTCAGGGCTTACACAGATACGCAGTATTTT
CDR3: CASSQGFRAYTDTQYF

V: TRBV7-3
D: TRBD2
J: TRBJ2-1
DNA: TGTGCCAGCAGCTTACTAGCGGGAGGGCCGGAGTTCTTC
CDR3: CASSLLAGGPEFF

V: TRBV6-6
D: NA
J: TRBJ2-2
DNA: TGTGCCAGCAGCTCCCCCCTCCTCGAGGCCGGGGAGCTGTTTTTT
CDR3: CASSSPLLEAGELFF

V: TRBV2
D: NA
J: TRBJ2-5
DNA: TGTGCCAGCAGTGAACTGGAGGAGACCCAGTACTTC
CDR3: CASSELEETQYF

V: TRBV29-1
D: NA
J: TRBJ1-1
DNA: TGCAGCGTTACTTCACAGTTCATGAACACTGAAGCTTTCTTT
CDR3: CSVTSQFMNTEAFF